The T cell receptor (beta chain) described here comes from a study of Ad26.COV2.S vaccination and SARS-CoV-2 variants. Study observations and caveats: Vaccine recipients posted higher spike-specific TCR breadth than their placebo counterparts. Post-vaccination spike-specific CD8+ and CD4+ T cell responses reportedly had substantial breadth.

Treatment described: 19 received Ad26.COV2.S at low or high dose, single or two shots; roughly five received placebo; per-sample allocation not given. Repertoires come from day 63 after the first vaccine or placebo injection. Adults aged 18-55 years in Boston included the donor. Immunization relied on an Ad26 vector, which expressed Wuhan-strain SARS-CoV-2 spike. Turning to this clone: Its antigen is unidentified.

Germline V lookup: CDR1 DFQATT, CDR2 SNEGSKA (reference sequence). The CDR3 is 11 amino acids. The V end was cut by 0 bases, the J end by 11 bases, with 8 bases between. The method was immunoSEQ multiplex PCR; TCRdb's version includes in-frame clones alone and lacks a portion of them. The sample has under 400,000 clones, around nine tenths seen once. This specimen consisted of peripheral blood, obtained in a trial of Ad26.COV2.S vaccine versus placebo. The chain uses TRBV20-1 and TRBJ1-5; D gene uncertain. This TCR was recovered from a person between 18 and 59 years old who received the Ad26.COV2.S COVID-19 vaccine or a placebo. CDR3 in DNA: TGCAGTGCTAGAGATCGGCGGGCCCAGCATTTT. The encoded protein is CSARDRRAQHF.